This TCR beta chain was obtained from a study of T cell responses to AZD1222 COVID-19 vaccine. The overall study: Recipients boosted at about 4 weeks or about 12 weeks are pooled.

Comments on this clone: Its target is not known.

General study points: There were mostly white British donors and more females than males, and clonal diversity was possibly underestimated. CD4 TCRs linked to vaccination spanned spike, dominating at 160-218 and 743-854.

Clones were read by immunoSEQ multiplex PCR, and TCRdb kept only the in-frame ones, dropping some. The table records 90,000 to 150,000 clones, 70% to 90% of them present only once. CDR3 length: 15 amino acids. The V gene lost 0 bases and the J gene lost 2 bases, with 10 bases spanning the gap. CDR1 is MGHRA and CDR2 is YSYEKL in the germline V gene. The rearrangement links TRBV4-1 to TRBJ1-2, with D possibly TRBD1 on 6 matching bases. Material: peripheral blood, obtained on day 0 of AZD1222 vaccination. The TCR was taken from an adult in good health. DNA for the CDR3: TGCGCCAGCAGCCAAGAAAAGGGGGGAAACTATGGCTACACCTTC. This translates into CASSQEKGGNYGYTF.